Presented here are 31 T cell receptor beta chains from one specimen sequenced in a study of blood T cells in healthy people across ages (dated by TCRdb to about 2015). Library construction relied on 5' RACE. Instrument used: Illumina HiSeq 2500. A second roughly 7 to 11 cycle PCR used a sample-barcoded 5' primer and a J-beta primer mix. TCRdb reanalyzed the raw reads on its own, using fastp at Q25 for trimming and MiXCR for clone calling, and kept in-frame beta chains. One record per CDR3 amino acid sequence lists the most common genes and DNA. The sample has hundreds of thousands of distinct CDR3 sequences on record, 20% to 25% of them singletons. The ten largest clones take up under 9.5% of the sample. A further study also used this sample, focusing on T cells of mothers and their children.

The sequenced sample consisted of blood. These receptors were collected from a boy between 10 and 17 years old in good health.

A remark on this clonotype: Sequence at one end of the junction differs from germline and may be a read error. The genes are TRBV4-3 and TRBJ2-5, with 9 bases matching TRBD1. TRBJ2-7 explains the end of the DNA better; the J call may be wrong. This CDR3 has 16 amino acids. Germline CDR1 reads LGHNA; CDR2 reads YSLEER. The CDR3 bases are TGCGCCAGCAGTCAAGAAGGTGGGACAGGGATCGACGAGCAGTACTTC. Encoded protein: CASSQEGGTGIDEQYF.

This clonotype turned up a few times. The chain uses TRBV29-1 and TRBJ2-5, with 7 bases matching TRBD2. The CDR3 sequence is 19 residues long. V lost 2 bases, J lost 1 base, and 19 bases stayed unmatched. The V gene's germline CDR1 is SQVTM and CDR2 ANQGSEA. CDR3 bases: TGCAGCGTTGAAAACCCCGCCCCCGTTACTAGCGTACCCCAAGAGACCCAGTACTTC. Its protein product is CSVENPAPVTSVPQETQYF.

This clonotype was counted a few times. The chain carries TRBV20-1 and TRBJ1-1; tentatively, D is TRBD1 (5 bases). With 1 base removed from V and 2 bases from J, the gap between germline ends came to 14 bases. CDR1 and CDR2 (germline): DFQATT, SNEGSKA (reference sequence). This CDR3 is built from 15 residues. CDR3: CSARVGTLVNTEAFF. The CDR3 DNA sequence: TGCAGTGCTAGAGTAGGGACCCTCGTTAACACTGAAGCTTTCTTT.

This clonotype was seen a handful of times. This chain links TRBV7-2 with TRBJ1-1, with no clear D. This CDR3 region has 14 residues. Trimming took 1 base from V and 4 from J, leaving 10 bases between them. The germline V gene encodes CDR1 SGHTA and CDR2 FQGNSA. The chain's CDR3 is CASSLVSSSTEAFF. Here the CDR3 DNA reads TGTGCCAGCAGCTTAGTGTCCAGTAGCACTGAAGCTTTCTTT.

The chain uses TRBV7-6 and TRBJ2-1; D may match TRBD1 or TRBD2 (5 bases each). Matching the DNA end better, TRBJ2-7 makes the J call doubtful. This CDR3 has 15 residues. CDR1 SGHVS and CDR2 FNYEAQ come from the germline V gene. The CDR3 DNA reads as TGTGCCAGCAGCTTAAATTCGCAGGGACCCTACGAGCAGTACTTC. Its protein product is CASSLNSQGPYEQYF.

V and J are TRBV28 and TRBJ1-4; TRBD1 matches at 8 bases. The junction had 6 bases not matched to a gene; V was cut back by 4 bases and J by 8 bases. The CDR3 is 14 amino acids. The V gene's germline CDR1 is MDHEN and CDR2 SYDVKM. The CDR3 here is CASSSGRGREKLFF. CDR3 bases: TGTGCCAGCAGTTCGGGCAGGGGGCGGGAAAAACTGTTTTTT.

This clonotype was picked up a small number of times. The gene calls are TRBV6-1 and TRBJ1-2, with TRBD1 matching 7 bases. V gave up 6 bases and J gave up 8 bases; unmatched junction bases: 21. Per the germline V gene, CDR1 is MNHNS and CDR2 is SASEGT. The CDR3 contains 17 residues. CDR3 amino acids: CASRDNRGTKALGGYTF. The CDR3 nucleotides read TGTGCCAGCAGGGACAACAGGGGTACTAAGGCCTTAGGAGGCTACACCTTC.

The genes are TRBV20-1 and TRBJ2-5, with 11 positions matching TRBD2. This CDR3 contains 15 residues. V lost 3 bases and J lost 3; bases outside the gene matches: 6. Germline V gene sequence: CDR1 DFQATT, CDR2 SNEGSKA (reference sequence). This CDR3 is CSASEMGLAEETQYF. CDR3 DNA sequence: TGCAGTGCTAGTGAGATGGGACTAGCGGAAGAGACCCAGTACTTC.

In DNA, the CDR3 is TGTGCCAGCAGCTTAGCCGGGGTTCCTACTAGAGAGCAGTACTTC. This translates into CASSLAGVPTREQYF. V gene TRBV7-6 combines with J gene TRBJ2-5; a possible D gene is TRBD2 (5 bases). This CDR3 is 15 amino acids long. Trimming took 0 bases from V and 11 from J, leaving 19 bases between them. Per the germline V gene, CDR1 is SGHVS and CDR2 is FNYEAQ.

V usage is TRBV7-2 and J usage is TRBJ2-7, with a possible D match to TRBD2 (5 bases). The CDR3 runs to 15 residues. CDR1 and CDR2 (germline): SGHTA, FQGNSA. Trimming shortened V by 0 bases and J by 0 bases, and 9 bases separated the two germline ends. The CDR3 bases are TGTGCCAGCAGCTTAGCACTTAGCGTCTCCTACGAGCAGTACTTC. It translates to CASSLALSVSYEQYF. The entire variable domain, with the rest obtained from reference TRBV7-2 and TRBJ2-7, is as follows: GAGVSQSPSNKVTEKGKDVELRCDPISGHTALYWYRQSLGQGLEFLIYFQGNSAPDKSGLPSDRFSAERTGGSVSTLTIQRTQQEDSAVYLCASSLALSVSYEQYFGPGTRLTVT.

This clonotype appeared a few times. The J gene is TRBJ2-7, the V gene TRBV6-1; 8 nucleotides align to TRBD1. The V segment lost 6 bases and the J segment 3 bases; nucleotides outside the gene matches: 10. CDR3 length: 15 residues. The germline CDR1 and CDR2 sequences are MNHNS and SASEGT. The CDR3 DNA follows: TGTGCCAGCAGCATCTCCCAGGGGGCCATCTACGAGCAGTACTTC. This codes for CASSISQGAIYEQYF.

The chain carries TRBV28 and TRBJ1-3; D remains unclear. The CDR3 consists of 13 residues. Deletions cut 2 bases from V and 9 bases from J, with 11 bases between. From germline, CDR1 is MDHEN and CDR2 SYDVKM. CDR3 coding DNA: TGTGCCAGCAGTTTAATAGGTCGGGGCACCATATATTTT. Translating it yields CASSLIGRGTIYF.

CDR3 amino acids: CASASEGQGTGELFF. The CDR3 DNA reads as TGTGCTAGTGCCTCCGAGGGACAGGGGACCGGGGAGCTGTTTTTT. This chain connects TRBV12-5 to TRBJ2-2; 10 bases agree with TRBD1. The V segment lost 7 bases and the J segment 5 bases; nucleotides outside the gene matches: 7. The CDR3 contains 15 residues. Germline values: CDR1 LGHNT, CDR2 FRNRAP. Filled out from reference TRBV12-5 and TRBJ2-2, the complete variable domain reads DARVTQTPRHKVTEMGQEVTMRCQPILGHNTVFWYRQTMMQGLELLAYFRNRAPLDDSGMPKDRFSAEMPDATLATLKIQPSEPRDSAVYFCASASEGQGTGELFFGEGSRLTVL.

V gene TRBV11-1 combines with J gene TRBJ2-1; 7 nucleotides match TRBD1. Germline assignment: CDR1 SGHAT and CDR2 FQDESV (reference sequence). The CDR3 is made up of 15 amino acids. With V trimmed by 6 bases and J by 7 bases, 12 bases remained unmatched. CDR3 region: CASRRTGEFQNEQFF. CDR3 nucleotides: TGTGCCAGCAGACGTACAGGGGAATTCCAGAATGAGCAGTTCTTC.

V usage is TRBV28 and J usage is TRBJ2-5, with 11 bases identical to TRBD2. The better agreement between TRBJ2-7 and the DNA end casts doubt on the J call. Looked up from germline, CDR1 is MDHEN and CDR2 is SYDVKM. The CDR3 is 15 residues long. CDR3 region: CASRTLAGGFYEQYF. In DNA form, the CDR3 reads TGTGCCAGCAGGACCCTAGCGGGAGGATTCTACGAGCAGTACTTC.

The chain joins TRBV7-9 to TRBJ2-7, with D tentatively TRBD1 or TRBD2 (5 bases each). CDR1 and CDR2 from the germline V gene are SEHNR and FQNEAQ (reference sequence). V was clipped by 5 bases and J by 3 bases, with 20 bases between them. The CDR3 is made up of 16 amino acids. In DNA form, the CDR3 reads TGTGCCAGCAGCGGCTCAGGGATCGAGGGGCTCTACGAGCAGTACTTC. Protein product: CASSGSGIEGLYEQYF. Combining the CDR3 with reference TRBV7-9 and TRBJ2-7 gives the whole variable domain DTGVSQNPRHKITKRGQNVTFRCDPISEHNRLYWYRQTLGQGPEFLTYFQNEAQLEKSRLLSDRFSAERPKGSFSTLEIQRTEQGDSAMYLCASSGSGIEGLYEQYFGPGTRLTVT.

The chain has TRBV12-3 or TRBV12-4 and TRBJ2-7; 7 positions agree with TRBD2. The trim removed 4 bases at V and 3 bases at J, leaving 9 bases unmatched. The CDR3 runs to 15 residues. The CDR3 bases are TGTGCCAGCAGTTCCATTCGGGGGGAGGGCTACGAGCAGTACTTC. Protein: CASSSIRGEGYEQYF.

A few counts support this clonotype. The chain has TRBV6-2 or TRBV6-3 and TRBJ1-5; 9 bases map to TRBD1. Unmatched junction bases numbered 17, after V lost 5 bases and J lost 0 bases. This CDR3 region has 20 residues. CDR1 MNHEY and CDR2 SVGEGT come from the germline V gene. Here the CDR3 DNA reads TGTGCCAGCAGTACCACTCCGGGACAGGGAGGAGGGTATAGCAATCAGCCCCAGCATTTT. This encodes CASSTTPGQGGGYSNQPQHF.

The CDR3 sequence: CASTLWSTGQETQYF. CDR3 in DNA: TGTGCCAGCACCCTTTGGTCGACAGGGCAAGAGACCCAGTACTTC. The V gene is TRBV6-5, the J gene TRBJ2-5; 7 bases fit TRBD1. V trimming: 7 bases; J trimming: 2 bases; junction bases outside the gene matches: 10. In germline, CDR1 is MNHEY, CDR2 SVGAGI. This CDR3 is 15 amino acids long.

The rearrangement links TRBV2 to TRBJ1-4; D gene unclear. Germline V gene sequence: CDR1 SNHLY, CDR2 FYNNEI. CDR3 length: 13 residues. Deletions cut 7 bases from V and 3 bases from J, with 9 bases between. CDR3 nucleotides: TGTGCCAGCAAGGCCGAAGCTAATGAAAAACTGTTTTTT. This encodes CASKAEANEKLFF.

This clonotype was observed a few times. This chain joins TRBV20-1 and TRBJ2-1; D may match TRBD1 or TRBD2 (5 bases each). The DNA matches TRBJ2-5 better at its end, which makes the J call doubtful. In germline, CDR1 is DFQATT, CDR2 SNEGSKA (reference sequence). This CDR3 spans 11 amino acids. The CDR3 DNA follows: TGCTGTACGGGGCGCCAAGAGACCCAGTACTTC. This codes for CCTGRQETQYF.

This clonotype has just a few counts. J is TRBJ1-2 and V is TRBV4-3, with unresolved D. Germline loops: CDR1 LGHNA, CDR2 YSLEER. Trimming left V 0 bases short and J 2 bases short, with 4 bases between. The CDR3 runs 13 residues. CDR3 in amino acids: CASSQDPNYGYTF. The CDR3 DNA reads as TGCGCCAGCAGCCAAGATCCCAACTATGGCTACACCTTC.

This clonotype was counted between two and nine times. The chain employs TRBV2 and TRBJ1-4, with 7 bases aligning to TRBD1. The CDR3 loop spans 11 amino acids. The germline CDR1 and CDR2 sequences are SNHLY and FYNNEI. The junction had 4 bases not matched to a gene; V was cut back by 3 bases and J by 15 bases. The CDR3 DNA is TGTGCCAGCAGTGATGAGGACAGGTTGTTTTTT. Its translation is CASSDEDRLFF.

This clonotype came up a few times. This chain joins TRBV12-3 or TRBV12-4 and TRBJ1-1; the match to TRBD1 covers 9 bases. V lost 5 bases, J lost 3 bases, and 4 bases stayed unmatched. The CDR3 runs to 14 residues. CDR3 sequence (DNA): TGTGCCAGCAGTCCCGGACAGGGGTACACTGAAGCTTTCTTT. This encodes CASSPGQGYTEAFF.

The V and J genes are TRBV12-3 or TRBV12-4 and TRBJ2-5, with TRBD2 matching over 14 bases. The CDR3 sequence is 16 residues long. The V segment lost 5 bases and the J segment 3 bases; nucleotides outside the gene matches: 5. CDR3: CASSTSGLAGEETQYF. The CDR3 DNA is TGTGCCAGCAGTACCTCGGGACTAGCGGGGGAAGAGACCCAGTACTTC.

For the CDR3, the DNA is TGTGCTAGTGGTTTCCCGCCTAAGCAGTTCTTC. This gives the protein CASGFPPKQFF. The chain uses TRBV12-5 and TRBJ2-1; D not certain. Germline CDR1 LGHNT, CDR2 FRNRAP. The V end lost 3 bases, the J end lost 11 bases, and 8 bases lay between the germline ends. The CDR3 covers 11 residues. Full variable domain (outside the CDR3, taken from reference TRBV12-5 and TRBJ2-1): DARVTQTPRHKVTEMGQEVTMRCQPILGHNTVFWYRQTMMQGLELLAYFRNRAPLDDSGMPKDRFSAEMPDATLATLKIQPSEPRDSAVYFCASGFPPKQFFGPGTRLTVL.

As to this clonotype: Germline and junction disagree at one end, which may indicate a read error. This chain links TRBV7-8 with TRBJ2-5; 14 bases are a match to TRBD2. The germline V gene encodes CDR1 SGHVS and CDR2 FQNEAQ. This CDR3 is 14 amino acids long. The CDR3 bases are TGTGCCAGCAGCTTGGGACTAGCGGGAGCGAGGGAGTTCTTC. As protein: CASSLGLAGAREFF.

The genes are TRBV2 and TRBJ1-1, with D possibly TRBD1 on 5 matching bases. CDR3 size: 10 residues. Germline V lookup: CDR1 SNHLY, CDR2 FYNNEI. Between the trimmed V and J ends, which lost 9 bases and 8 bases, there was a span of 10 bases. CDR3 DNA: TGTGCCAGTACCAGGGACGAAGCTTTCTTT. As protein: CASTRDEAFF.

The chain uses TRBV21-1 and TRBJ2-3; the table's D call of TRBD2 was not tested on the DNA. TRBV21-1 is a known pseudogene. The CDR3 totals 15 residues. As DNA, the CDR3 is TGTGCCAGCAGCCCGAGAGTCCGGGATAAGGATACGCAGTATTTT. This gives the protein CASSPRVRDKDTQYF.

This clonotype occurred a few times. The chain recombines TRBV25-1 with TRBJ2-5; 10 bases line up with TRBD1. The J call may be faulty, since TRBJ2-1 better matches the DNA end. Germline CDR1 and CDR2: MGHDK and SYGVNS. CDR3 length equals 14 residues. This CDR3 reads CARGDRGRGNEQFF. CDR3 sequence (DNA): TGTGCCAGAGGGGACAGGGGAAGGGGCAATGAGCAGTTCTTC.

This clonotype has a handful of counts. V usage is TRBV19 and J usage is TRBJ1-5, with D unclear. V gave up 4 bases and J gave up 1 base, with 8 bases separating them. Germline CDR1 is LNHDA and CDR2 is SQIVND (reference sequence). The CDR3 is made up of 14 amino acids. The CDR3 DNA sequence: TGTGCCAGTAGTAGTGGGGTAAGCAATCAGCCCCAGCATTTT. Its protein product is CASSSGVSNQPQHF.